Below are 14 T cell receptor beta chains sequenced from a single sample in a study of blood T cell repertoires in COVID-19. Generated by immunoSEQ multiplex PCR, the TCRdb table keeps only in-frame clones and is missing some. The sample comprises roughly 460,000 clones, approximately 90% of which are singletons, and 0.8% to 0.9% rests with the top ten. The material sequenced was peripheral blood. Source of these receptors: a man between 18 and 35 years old with COVID-19, enrolled during active disease.

The gene calls are TRBV5-1 and TRBJ2-1; D might be TRBD1 (5 bases). Trimming removed 7 bases at V and 3 bases at J, with 11 bases between. Germline-derived CDR1 and CDR2 are SGHRS and YFSETQ. The CDR3 runs to 13 residues. The CDR3 nucleotides are TGCGCCAGCTCAGGGTCTAACTACAATGAGCAGTTCTTC. Encoded protein: CASSGSNYNEQFF.

This chain links TRBV7-9 with TRBJ1-6, with D unclear. This CDR3 is 12 amino acids long. CDR1 and CDR2 from the germline V gene are SEHNR and FQNEAQ (reference sequence). The V end was cut by 2 bases, the J end by 9 bases, with 5 bases between. CDR3 sequence: CASSLFLSPLHF. The CDR3 region has the DNA TGTGCCAGCAGCTTATTTCTTTCACCCCTCCACTTT.

The chain couples TRBV5-1 to TRBJ2-7; D is perhaps TRBD2 (5 bases). This CDR3 has 14 amino acids. V lost 4 bases, J lost 3 bases, and 14 bases lay in between. Germline CDR1 SGHRS, CDR2 YFSETQ. CDR3 sequence: CASSPGRQIYEQYF. For the CDR3, the DNA is TGCGCCAGCAGCCCGGGGAGACAAATCTACGAGCAGTACTTC.

The chain links TRBV19 to TRBJ1-4; tentatively, D is TRBD1 (6 bases). The CDR3 extends over 15 amino acids. V gave up 7 bases and J gave up 4 bases, with 16 bases separating them. Germline V CDR1 and CDR2: LNHDA, SQIVND (reference sequence). In nucleotides, the CDR3 is TGTGCCAGTAAGCCAGGGGTCTCCCTTAATGAAAAACTGTTTTTT. Its protein is CASKPGVSLNEKLFF.

The genes are TRBV15 and TRBJ2-4; 8 nucleotides line up with TRBD1. The CDR3 covers 14 residues. V was pared by 1 base and J by 7 bases, with 3 bases of the junction left unmatched. Looked up from germline, CDR1 is LNHNV and CDR2 is YYDKDF (reference sequence). Here the CDR3 DNA reads TGTGCCACCAGCAGAGGTACAGGGGGGAACATTCAGTACTTC. This encodes CATSRGTGGNIQYF. Combining the CDR3 with reference TRBV15 and TRBJ2-4 gives the whole variable domain DAMVIQNPRYQVTQFGKPVTLSCSQTLNHNVMYWYQQKSSQAPKLLFHYYDKDFNNEADTPDNFQSRRPNTSFCFLDIRSPGLGDTAMYLCATSRGTGGNIQYFGAGTRLSVL.

The chain links TRBV21-1 to TRBJ1-1. TRBV21-1 is labeled a pseudogene. The CDR3 consists of 15 residues. CDR3 nucleotide sequence: TGTGCCAGCAGCAAAGTAGCGCAGATGAACACTGAAGCTTTCTTT. Translated, it gives CASSKVAQMNTEAFF.

The rearrangement uses TRBV4-2 and TRBJ2-3; tentatively, D is TRBD2 (7 bases). This CDR3 is 18 amino acids long. Germline loops: CDR1 LGHNA, CDR2 YNFKEQ. V dropped 0 bases and J dropped 3 bases, with 19 bases sitting between them. The CDR3 reads CASSQDIFPGRGTDTQYF. CDR3 coding DNA: TGTGCCAGCAGCCAAGATATTTTCCCGGGGAGGGGGACAGATACGCAGTATTTT.

Regarding this clone: The junction departs from the called germline gene at one end, perhaps through a read error. The chain recombines TRBV7-7 with TRBJ2-5; perhaps TRBD2 as D (5 bases). Looked up from germline, CDR1 is SSHAT and CDR2 is FNYEAQ (reference sequence). The CDR3 spans 14 residues. CDR3 residues: CASSLFGEQETQYF. CDR3 nucleotide sequence: TGTGCTAGCAGCTTATTCGGGGAACAAGAGACCCAGTACTTC.

The V gene is TRBV28, the J gene TRBJ1-3, with D perhaps matching TRBD1 (6 bases). V lost 7 bases and J lost 0, with 10 bases in between. The germline V gene has CDR1 MDHEN and CDR2 SYDVKM. The CDR3 is 14 residues long. CDR3: CASTGGLSGNTIYF. DNA for the CDR3: TGTGCCAGCACGGGGGGCCTCTCTGGAAACACCATATATTTT.

This chain connects TRBV5-1 to TRBJ2-1; 8 bases map to TRBD1. Per the germline V gene, CDR1 is SGHRS and CDR2 is YFSETQ. V lost 4 bases and J lost 0; bases outside the gene matches: 9. The CDR3 sequence is 17 residues long. CDR3 amino acids: CASSPLTTGGSYNEQFF. The CDR3 region has the DNA TGCGCCAGCAGCCCATTGACCACAGGGGGCTCCTACAATGAGCAGTTCTTC.

The chain's CDR3 is CASSQGITGGRIYNSPLHF. The CDR3 DNA sequence: TGTGCCAGCAGCCAAGGCATTACAGGGGGCCGGATCTATAATTCACCCCTCCACTTT. The V and J genes are TRBV4-2 and TRBJ1-6, with 9 positions matching TRBD1. V was clipped by 1 base and J by 3 bases; unmatched bases: 10. This CDR3 is 19 amino acids long. Germline V gene data show CDR1 as LGHNA and CDR2 as YNFKEQ.

The chain joins TRBV5-4 to TRBJ2-7, with TRBD2 identical over 7 bases. Germline V gives CDR1 SGHNT, CDR2 YYREEE (reference sequence). The CDR3 is made up of 15 amino acids. J was trimmed by 2 bases and V by 8 bases; bases with no gene match: 13. The CDR3: CASGGGSGLTYEQYF. The CDR3 bases are TGTGCCAGTGGGGGAGGGAGCGGCCTGACCTACGAGCAGTACTTC.

This chain links TRBV7-9 with TRBJ1-6, with unresolved D. This CDR3 region has 15 residues. V dropped 5 bases and J dropped 10 bases, with 18 bases sitting between them. Looked up from germline, CDR1 is SEHNR and CDR2 is FQNEAQ (reference sequence). The CDR3 here is CASSGLTMVASPLHF. The CDR3 nucleotides are TGTGCCAGCAGCGGGCTGACAATGGTGGCCTCACCCCTCCACTTT.

This chain uses TRBV6-1 with TRBJ1-1; D may be TRBD1 (6 bases). The germline V gene encodes CDR1 MNHNS and CDR2 SASEGT. This CDR3 has 13 amino acids. V lost 7 bases, J lost 4 bases, and 13 bases lay in between. The CDR3 here is CASTRQVGTEAFF. CDR3 nucleotides: TGTGCCAGCACCCGACAGGTAGGCACTGAAGCTTTCTTT.